The present T cell receptor (beta chain) was sequenced within a study of blood T cells in healthy people across ages. The length of the CDR3 is 18 residues. The V and J ends lost 0 bases and 6 bases respectively, with 24 bases between them. The germline CDR1 and CDR2 sequences are SGHRS and YFSETQ. A sample-barcoded 5' primer and a J-beta primer mix were used in a second PCR of roughly 7 to 11 cycles. TCRdb reanalysed the 5' RACE reads using MiXCR and keeps one entry per CDR3 protein. The sample lists fewer than 1.5 million distinct CDR3 sequences, 42% seen once, with approximately 7.9% in the top ten.

Sequenced sample: blood. The TCR originated in a woman between 18 and 29 years old in good health. The rearrangement uses TRBV5-1 and TRBJ1-2, with D uncertain. The CDR3 coding sequence is TGCGCCAGCAGCTTGGGGAGAGTTACAGTGGGGAATCTGAATGGCTACACCTTC. Translated: CASSLGRVTVGNLNGYTF.